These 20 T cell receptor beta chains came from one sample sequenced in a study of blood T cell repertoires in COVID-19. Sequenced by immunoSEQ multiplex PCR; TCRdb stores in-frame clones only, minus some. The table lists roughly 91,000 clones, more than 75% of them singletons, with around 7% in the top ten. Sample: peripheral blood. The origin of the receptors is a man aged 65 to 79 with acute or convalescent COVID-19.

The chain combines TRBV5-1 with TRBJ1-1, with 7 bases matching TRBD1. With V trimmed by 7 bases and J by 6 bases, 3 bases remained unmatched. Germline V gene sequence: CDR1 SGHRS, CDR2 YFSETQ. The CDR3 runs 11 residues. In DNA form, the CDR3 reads TGCGCCAGCGTCCAGGGGGCTGAAGCTTTCTTT. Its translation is CASVQGAEAFF.

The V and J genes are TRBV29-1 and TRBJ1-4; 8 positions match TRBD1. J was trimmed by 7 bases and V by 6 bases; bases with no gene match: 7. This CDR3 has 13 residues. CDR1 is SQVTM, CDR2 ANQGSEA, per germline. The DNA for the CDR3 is TGCAGCGTATTCAGGGGGCATGGTGAAAAACTGTTTTTT. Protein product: CSVFRGHGEKLFF.

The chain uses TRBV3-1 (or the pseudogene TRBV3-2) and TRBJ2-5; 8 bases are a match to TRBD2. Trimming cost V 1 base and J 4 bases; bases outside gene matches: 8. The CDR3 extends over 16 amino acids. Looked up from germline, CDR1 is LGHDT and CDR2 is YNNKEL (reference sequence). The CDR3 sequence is CASSQAGGPEGETQYF. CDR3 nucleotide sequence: TGTGCCAGCAGCCAAGCGGGAGGGCCGGAAGGAGAGACCCAGTACTTC.

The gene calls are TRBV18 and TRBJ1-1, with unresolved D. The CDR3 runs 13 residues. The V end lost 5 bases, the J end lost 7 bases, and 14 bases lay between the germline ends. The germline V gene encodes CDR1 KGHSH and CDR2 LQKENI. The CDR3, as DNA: TGTGCCAGCTCATCAAGTCTCGACAATGAAGCTTTCTTT. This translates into CASSSSLDNEAFF.

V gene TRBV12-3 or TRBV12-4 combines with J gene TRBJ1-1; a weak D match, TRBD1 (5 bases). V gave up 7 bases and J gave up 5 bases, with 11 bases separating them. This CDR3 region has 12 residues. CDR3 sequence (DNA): TGTGCCAGCACTCAGGGTAGGACTGAAGCTTTCTTT. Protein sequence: CASTQGRTEAFF.

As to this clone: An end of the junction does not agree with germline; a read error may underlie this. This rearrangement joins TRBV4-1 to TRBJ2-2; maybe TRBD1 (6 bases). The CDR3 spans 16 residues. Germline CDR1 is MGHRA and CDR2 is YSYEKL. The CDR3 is CASRQGLGARNGELFF. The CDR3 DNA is TGCGCCAGCAGACAAGGGCTGGGGGCGCGGAACGGGGAGCTGTTTTTT.

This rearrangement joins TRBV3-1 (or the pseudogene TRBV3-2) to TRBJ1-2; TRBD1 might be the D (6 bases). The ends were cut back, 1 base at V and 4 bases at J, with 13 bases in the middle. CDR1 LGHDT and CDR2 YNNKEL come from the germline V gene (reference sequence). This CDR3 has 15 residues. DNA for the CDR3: TGTGCCAGCAGCCAAGGTGTACAGGGTCCCTATGGCTACACCTTC. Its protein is CASSQGVQGPYGYTF.

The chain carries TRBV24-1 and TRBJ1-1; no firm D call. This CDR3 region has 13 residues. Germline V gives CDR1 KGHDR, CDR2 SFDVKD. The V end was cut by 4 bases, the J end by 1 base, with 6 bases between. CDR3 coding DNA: TGTGCCACCAGTGAAGACTGGAACACTGAAGCTTTCTTT. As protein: CATSEDWNTEAFF.

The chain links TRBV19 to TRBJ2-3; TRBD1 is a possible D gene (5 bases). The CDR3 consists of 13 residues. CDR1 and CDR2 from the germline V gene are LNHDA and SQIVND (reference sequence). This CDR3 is CATAGSGTDTQYF. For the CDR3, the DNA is TGTGCTACGGCAGGGTCCGGCACAGATACGCAGTATTTT.

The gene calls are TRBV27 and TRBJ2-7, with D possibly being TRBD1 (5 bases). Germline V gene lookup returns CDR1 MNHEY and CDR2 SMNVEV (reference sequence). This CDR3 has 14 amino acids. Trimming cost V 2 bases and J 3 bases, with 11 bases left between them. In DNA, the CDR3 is TGTGCCAGCAGTTTACAGGGAACGGGCTACGAGCAGTACGTC. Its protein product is CASSLQGTGYEQYV.

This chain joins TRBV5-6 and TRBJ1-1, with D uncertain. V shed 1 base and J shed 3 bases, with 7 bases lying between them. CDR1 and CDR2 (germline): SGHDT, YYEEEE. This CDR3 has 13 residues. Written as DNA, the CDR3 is TGTGCCAGCAGCTTGATTCAGGACACTGAAGCTTTCTTT. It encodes CASSLIQDTEAFF.

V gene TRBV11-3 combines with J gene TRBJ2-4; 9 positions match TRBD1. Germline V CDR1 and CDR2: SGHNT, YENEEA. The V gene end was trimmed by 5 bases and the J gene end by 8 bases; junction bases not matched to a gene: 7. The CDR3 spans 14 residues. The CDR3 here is CASSDRTGEDIQYF. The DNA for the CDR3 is TGTGCCAGCAGCGATCGGACAGGGGAGGACATTCAGTACTTC.

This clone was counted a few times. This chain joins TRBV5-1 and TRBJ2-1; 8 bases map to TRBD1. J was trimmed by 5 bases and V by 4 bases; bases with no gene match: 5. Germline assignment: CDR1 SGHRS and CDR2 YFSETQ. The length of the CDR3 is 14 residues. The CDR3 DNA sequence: TGCGCCAGCAGCCACCAGGACAGGGACAATGAGCAGTTCTTC. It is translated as CASSHQDRDNEQFF.

CDR3 sequence reads: CASSFPGQGFDEQFF. CDR3 nucleotides: TGTGCCAGCAGCTTCCCGGGACAGGGTTTTGATGAGCAGTTCTTC. V gene TRBV9 combines with J gene TRBJ2-1; 9 bases match TRBD1. The CDR3 is 15 residues long. Trimming at V came to 4 bases and at J to 8 bases, leaving 10 bases not matched to a gene. Germline values: CDR1 SGDLS, CDR2 YYNGEE.

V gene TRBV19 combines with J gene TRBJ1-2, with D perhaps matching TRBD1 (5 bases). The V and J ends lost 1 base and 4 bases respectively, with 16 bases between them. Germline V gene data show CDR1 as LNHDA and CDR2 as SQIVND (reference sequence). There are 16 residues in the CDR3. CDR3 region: CASSIVSGKPSYGYTF. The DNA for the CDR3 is TGTGCCAGTAGTATAGTCTCAGGGAAGCCGAGCTATGGCTACACCTTC.

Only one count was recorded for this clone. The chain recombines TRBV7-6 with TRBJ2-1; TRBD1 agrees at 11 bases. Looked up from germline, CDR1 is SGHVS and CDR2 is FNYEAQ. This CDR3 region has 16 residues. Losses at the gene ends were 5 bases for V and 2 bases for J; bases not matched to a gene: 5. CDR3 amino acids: CASSPQGQGAYNEQFF. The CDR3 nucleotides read TGTGCCAGCAGCCCCCAGGGACAGGGGGCCTACAATGAGCAGTTCTTC.

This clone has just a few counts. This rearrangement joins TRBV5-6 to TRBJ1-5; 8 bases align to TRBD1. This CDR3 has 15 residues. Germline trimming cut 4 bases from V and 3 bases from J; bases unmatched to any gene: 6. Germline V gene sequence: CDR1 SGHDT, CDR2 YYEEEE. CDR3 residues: CASSAGTGINQPQHF. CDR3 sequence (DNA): TGTGCCAGCAGCGCCGGGACAGGCATCAATCAGCCCCAGCATTTT.

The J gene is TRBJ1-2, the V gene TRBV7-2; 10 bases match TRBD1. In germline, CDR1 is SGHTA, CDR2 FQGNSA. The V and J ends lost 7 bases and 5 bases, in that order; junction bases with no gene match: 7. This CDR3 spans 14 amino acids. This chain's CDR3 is CASTWGQGFYGYTF. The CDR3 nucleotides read TGTGCCAGCACCTGGGGACAGGGGTTTTATGGCTACACCTTC.

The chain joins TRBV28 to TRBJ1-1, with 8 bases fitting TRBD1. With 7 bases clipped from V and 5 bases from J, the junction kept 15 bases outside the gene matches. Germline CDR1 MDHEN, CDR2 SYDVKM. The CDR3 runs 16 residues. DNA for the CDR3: TGTGCCAGCATCGCGTGGACCCTGGACAGGGCTACTGAAGCTTTCTTT. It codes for CASIAWTLDRATEAFF.

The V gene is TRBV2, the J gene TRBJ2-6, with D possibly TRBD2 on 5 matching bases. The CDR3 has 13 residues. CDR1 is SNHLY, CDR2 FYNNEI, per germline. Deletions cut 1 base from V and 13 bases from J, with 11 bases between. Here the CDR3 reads CASSEGGAAVLTF. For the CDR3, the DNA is TGTGCCAGCAGTGAAGGGGGAGCCGCGGTCCTGACTTTC.